The 9 T cell receptor beta chains below were found in one sample sequenced in a study of T-cell reconstitution after alpha-beta-depleted transplantation in children. Construction of the TCRbeta library involved unique molecular identifiers. TCRdb processed the PCR reads anew with MiXCR; each CDR3 protein has one entry. The data show approximately 500,000 distinct CDR3 sequences, with 25% to 30% seen just once and about a third held by the top ten. The input for sequencing was PBMCs, taken before TCRalphabeta/CD19-depleted stem cell transplant. These receptor sequences come from a boy in the first two years of life with Wiskott-Aldrich syndrome, due to receive a stem cell transplant.

This clonotype was counted between two and nine times. The rearrangement links TRBV20-1 to TRBJ2-3; 8 bases fit TRBD2. V trimming: 4 bases; J trimming: 3 bases; junction bases outside the gene matches: 9. The CDR3 extends over 15 amino acids. Germline V CDR1 and CDR2: DFQATT, SNEGSKA (reference sequence). Written as DNA, the CDR3 is TGCAGTGCTATTGATGCGGGAGGTAGAACAGATACGCAGTATTTT. This codes for CSAIDAGGRTDTQYF.

The table lists this clonotype with a few counts. This CDR3 is CASSLGAVGEAFF. Here the CDR3 DNA reads TGTGCCAGCAGCTTAGGAGCGGTTGGTGAAGCTTTCTTT. V gene TRBV11-1 combines with J gene TRBJ1-1; D uncertain. CDR1 SGHAT and CDR2 FQDESV come from the germline V gene (reference sequence). The CDR3 consists of 13 residues. V gave up 1 base and J gave up 7 bases, with 10 bases separating them.

The chain carries TRBV6-2 or TRBV6-3 and TRBJ2-1, with 7 bases lining up with TRBD1. Germline V lookup: CDR1 MNHEY, CDR2 SVGEGT. This CDR3 has 15 residues. V lost 5 bases and J lost 2; bases outside the gene matches: 6. The CDR3 is CASSTRDRPYNEQFF. The DNA of the CDR3 is TGTGCCAGCAGTACCCGGGACAGACCCTACAATGAGCAGTTCTTC.

This clonotype was observed a handful of times. The chain has TRBV5-1 and TRBJ2-7, with 9 bases lining up with TRBD2. Germline V gene sequence: CDR1 SGHRS, CDR2 YFSETQ. The CDR3 has 14 residues. V dropped 2 bases and J dropped 6; count of bases not matched to a gene: 6. The CDR3 sequence is CASSLSGLATEQYF. In nucleotides, the CDR3 is TGCGCCAGCAGCTTATCCGGACTAGCGACCGAGCAGTACTTC.

This clonotype was counted only a few times. The CDR3 nucleotides are TGTGCCAGCAGTTACCTCAGGGATGTAGGATTTTTCAGTAACTATGGCTACACCTTC. Translated, it gives CASSYLRDVGFFSNYGYTF. J is TRBJ1-2 and V is TRBV6-5; tentatively, D is TRBD1 (5 bases). V lost 2 bases and J 1 base, leaving 23 bases between the germline ends. Germline CDR1 reads MNHEY; CDR2 reads SVGAGI. The CDR3 contains 19 residues.

This clonotype was seen a handful of times. The chain employs TRBV20-1 and TRBJ2-7; TRBD1 is a possible D gene (5 bases). CDR3 length: 15 amino acids. Trimming cost V 2 bases and J 2 bases, with 16 bases left between them. The germline V gene encodes CDR1 DFQATT and CDR2 SNEGSKA (reference sequence). CDR3 loop: CSARPLQGATYEQYF. In DNA, the CDR3 is TGCAGTGCTAGACCCCTGCAGGGCGCCACCTACGAGCAGTACTTC.

The chain couples TRBV20-1 to TRBJ2-7; TRBD1 is a possible D gene (5 bases). V shed 1 base and J shed 2 bases, with 12 bases lying between them. Germline values: CDR1 DFQATT, CDR2 SNEGSKA (reference sequence). This CDR3 comprises 14 residues. DNA of the CDR3: TGCAGTGCTAGAGGTCGTAGGGGTGCCTACGAGCAGTACTTC. It specifies CSARGRRGAYEQYF.

The chain recombines TRBV24-1 with TRBJ2-1, with TRBD1 matching over 12 bases. Germline CDR1 reads KGHDR; CDR2 reads SFDVKD. The J segment lost 8 bases and the V segment lost 3 bases, leaving 7 bases of the junction unmatched. The CDR3 extends over 16 amino acids. The CDR3 is CATSDPNGTGGDEQFF. The CDR3 DNA is TGTGCCACCAGTGATCCCAACGGGACAGGGGGCGATGAGCAGTTCTTC.

The chain links TRBV20-1 to TRBJ2-3; no firm D call. The length of the CDR3 is 17 residues. Germline V gene lookup returns CDR1 DFQATT and CDR2 SNEGSKA (reference sequence). The V end lost 0 bases, the J end lost 0 bases, and 16 bases lay between the germline ends. The CDR3 protein is CSARDLVFGYSTDTQYF. CDR3 nucleotides: TGCAGTGCTAGAGATTTAGTCTTCGGATATAGCACAGATACGCAGTATTTT.